The source of this T cell receptor (beta chain) is a study of response to subunit inactivated influenza vaccine. Study-wide points: The authors suggested that few new T cells are recruited per seasonal influenza vaccination.

TCRdb called the RT-PCR reads again in MiXCR, with one record for every CDR3 protein. The data contain some 850,000 distinct CDR3 sequences, roughly 18% of them singletons. This clonotype was counted at least ten times. Its antigen is not known. Trimming stripped 5 bases from V and 7 bases from J, with 19 bases between. The CDR3 contains 14 residues. Germline CDR1 is SGHRS and CDR2 is YFSETQ. The rearrangement joins TRBV5-1 to TRBJ2-7, with D tentatively TRBD1 or TRBD2 (5 bases each). The starting material was PBMCs from blood, obtained 4 to 6 days after vaccination. The TCR originated in a man aged 45-65 years who received an inactivated influenza vaccine. CDR3 sequence: CASSLGPGTREQYF. CDR3 in DNA: TGCGCCAGCAGTCTGGGACCAGGGACCCGGGAGCAGTACTTC.